What follows describes a single TCR beta chain. The antigen remains unidentified. Here immunoSEQ multiplex PCR was the method, and the copy in TCRdb shows in-frame clones only, minus some. The sample has 65,000 to 95,000 clones, roughly 84% seen once; the top ten hold 5.4%. CDR3 length: 16 residues. CDR1 is SGDLS, CDR2 YYNGEE, per germline. Trimming removed 3 bases at V and 3 bases at J, with 17 bases between. The data stem from a study of cytotoxic CD8 clonotypes in ibrutinib-treated CLL. For the study at large: Patient counts were 11 relapsed/refractory, approximately 15 treatment-naive and 17 to 18 IGHV unmutated. Study-wide points: Higher clonality was seen at ibrutinib response and a return toward baseline at progression. Samples from sustained-remission and progressing patients were taken at different times.

PBMCs were cryopreserved, and roughly 2.2 micrograms of genomic DNA from them went into TCR beta libraries. Sequenced here: PBMCs, sampled before ibrutinib treatment. This clonotype originated in a human donor with chronic lymphocytic leukemia. The rearrangement uses TRBV9 and TRBJ2-3, with D maybe TRBD2 (5 bases). The CDR3 DNA is TGTGCCAGCAGCGCAGGAGAGGGAAGGTTTACAGATACGCAGTATTTT. Amino acid sequence: CASSAGEGRFTDTQYF.